The next 9 T cell receptor beta chains were all read from a single sample in a study of vaccination and CD4 T cells after COVID-19 (dated by TCRdb to between 2021 and 2023). No antigen is known for these receptors. The library was generated by PCR. Sequencing used an Illumina iSeq 100. DNA from cultured CD4+ T cells was subjected to TCR sequencing with the Oncomine TCR Beta short-read assay at the Johns Hopkins FTIC core. The raw public reads went through TCRdb reprocessing: fastp at Q25, MiXCR clone calling, in-frame beta chains kept. Each entry is one CDR3 protein sequence, shown with its most common DNA and genes. This sample lists several thousand distinct CDR3 sequences; approximately 61% were detected once. Roughly 12% of the sample goes to the ten largest clones. The sample's treatment or condition label, decoded: approximately 10-day PBMC culture with coronavirus spike peptide pools or control peptides (ViraFEST assay).

The sample was cultured CD4+ T cells from blood, taken after SARS-CoV-2 vaccination. The receptors come from a human donor with COVID-19.

The J gene is TRBJ2-1, the V gene TRBV6-1; 10 positions agree with TRBD1. Germline lookup yields CDR1 MNHNS and CDR2 SASEGT. CDR3 length: 15 residues. J gave up 8 bases and V 3 bases, and 7 bases lay outside the gene matches. CDR3 nucleotides: TGTGCCAGCAGTGATCGCGACAGGGGGCTCGATGAGCAGTTCTTC. Its protein is CASSDRDRGLDEQFF.

The chain employs TRBV20-1 and TRBJ2-2; D is undetermined. V was shortened by 0 bases and J by 6 bases, with 11 bases between the two germline ends. Germline-derived CDR1 and CDR2 are DFQATT and SNEGSKA (reference sequence). This CDR3 is 14 amino acids long. CDR3 in DNA: TGCAGTGCTAGAGACGCGAAGGACGCCGGGGAGCTGTTTTTT. Translated, it gives CSARDAKDAGELFF.

V is TRBV2 and J is TRBJ2-7, with D possibly being TRBD1 (6 bases). This CDR3 has 16 residues. Trimming removed 0 bases at V and 3 bases at J, with 15 bases between. Germline V gene data show CDR1 as SNHLY and CDR2 as FYNNEI. The CDR3 is CASSEARAGVFYEQYF. The CDR3 bases are TGTGCCAGCAGTGAAGCGCGGGCAGGGGTATTCTACGAGCAGTACTTC. Full variable domain (missing parts from reference TRBV2 and TRBJ2-7): EPEVTQTPSHQVTQMGQEVILRCVPISNHLYFYWYRQILGQKVEFLVSFYNNEISEKSEIFDDQFSVERPDGSNFTLKIRSTKLEDSAMYFCASSEARAGVFYEQYFGPGTRLTVT.

Only a few counts were recorded for this clonotype. This sequence joins TRBV20-1 and TRBJ2-2; either TRBD1 or TRBD2 may supply D (5 bases each). The germline gives CDR1 DFQATT, CDR2 SNEGSKA (reference sequence). This CDR3 is 15 amino acids long. Trimming left V 1 base short and J 1 base short, with 10 bases between. CDR3 amino acids: CSARGDGLNTGELFF. CDR3 nucleotides: TGCAGTGCTAGAGGGGACGGCCTGAACACCGGGGAGCTGTTTTTT.

By share, this clonotype ranks as medium-sized. Compared with germline, one end of the junction differs, possibly owing to a read error. The V and J genes are TRBV7-7 and TRBJ2-3; weak D call: TRBD2 (5 bases). The CDR3 has 13 residues. Per germline, CDR1 SSHAT and CDR2 FNYEAQ (reference sequence). As DNA, the CDR3 is TGTGCTAGCAGCGCAGACCGGGGAGATACGCAGTATTTT. It encodes CASSADRGDTQYF.

A few counts support this clonotype. The rearrangement links TRBV7-3 to TRBJ2-5, with 8 bases lining up with TRBD2. CDR3 length: 15 residues. The trim removed 5 bases at V and 5 bases at J, leaving 10 bases unmatched. Looked up from germline, CDR1 is SGHTA and CDR2 is FQGTGA. CDR3 sequence: CASSPGGAGGETQYF. In DNA, the CDR3 is TGTGCCAGCAGCCCCGGGGGGGCCGGCGGGGAGACCCAGTACTTC. The full variable domain, completed using reference TRBV7-3 and TRBJ2-5, is GAGVSQTPSNKVTEKGKYVELRCDPISGHTALYWYRQSLGQGPEFLIYFQGTGAADDSGLPNDRFFAVRPEGSVSTLKIQRTERGDSAVYLCASSPGGAGGETQYFGPGTRLLVL.

The chain carries TRBV2 and TRBJ2-1; D remains unclear. V lost 6 bases, J lost 8 bases, and 14 bases lay in between. The CDR3 is made up of 13 amino acids. Germline values: CDR1 SNHLY, CDR2 FYNNEI. CDR3 loop: CASRVVVAHEQFF. DNA of the CDR3: TGTGCCAGCAGGGTAGTGGTAGCCCATGAGCAGTTCTTC.

The rearrangement joins TRBV10-1 to TRBJ1-6; TRBD1 might be the D (5 bases). V was clipped by 5 bases and J by 11 bases, with 13 bases between them. The CDR3 has 13 residues. Germline-derived CDR1 and CDR2 are WNHNN and SYGVQD (reference sequence). The CDR3 here is CASSSGISAPLHF. The CDR3, as DNA: TGCGCCAGCAGTTCAGGGATTTCAGCACCCCTCCACTTT.

The rearrangement joins TRBV27 to TRBJ2-5; tentative D call: TRBD1 (6 bases). The ends were cut back, 2 bases at V and 5 bases at J, with 9 bases in the middle. There are 13 residues in the CDR3. Germline assignment: CDR1 MNHEY and CDR2 SMNVEV (reference sequence). CDR3 nucleotide sequence: TGTGCCAGCAGTTTACAGGGGCGGGAGACCCAGTACTTC. The encoded protein is CASSLQGRETQYF.